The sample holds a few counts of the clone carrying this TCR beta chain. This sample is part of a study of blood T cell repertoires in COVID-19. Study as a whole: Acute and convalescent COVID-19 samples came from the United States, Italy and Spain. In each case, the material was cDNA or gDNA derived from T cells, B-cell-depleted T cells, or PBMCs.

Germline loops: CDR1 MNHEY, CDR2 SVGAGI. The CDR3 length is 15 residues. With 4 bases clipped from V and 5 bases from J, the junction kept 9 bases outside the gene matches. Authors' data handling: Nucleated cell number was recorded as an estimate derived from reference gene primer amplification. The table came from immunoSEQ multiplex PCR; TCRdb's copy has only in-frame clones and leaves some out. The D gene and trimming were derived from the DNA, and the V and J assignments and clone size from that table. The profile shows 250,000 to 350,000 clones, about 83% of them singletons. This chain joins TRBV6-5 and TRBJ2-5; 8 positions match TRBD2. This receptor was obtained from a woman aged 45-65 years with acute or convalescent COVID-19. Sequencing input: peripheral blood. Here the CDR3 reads CASSSPGGAKETQYF. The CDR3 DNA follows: TGTGCCAGCAGTTCCCCCGGGGGGGCGAAGGAGACCCAGTACTTC.